The 15 T cell receptor beta chains presented below share a single source sample, sequenced in a study of blood T cell repertoires in COVID-19. The repertoire was sequenced with immunoSEQ multiplex PCR; TCRdb's copy has only in-frame clones and lacks some. The sample includes tens of thousands of clones, 82% of them seen just once. Sequenced material: peripheral blood. The origin of the receptors is a woman aged 55-70 years with acute or convalescent COVID-19.

This chain joins TRBV7-2 and TRBJ2-3, with D tentatively TRBD2 (6 bases). Germline CDR1 is SGHTA and CDR2 is FQGNSA. The CDR3 totals 14 residues. The V gene lost 4 bases and the J gene lost 0 bases, with 8 bases spanning the gap. CDR3 DNA sequence: TGTGCCAGCAGCTCCAGCGGGAGCACAGATACGCAGTATTTT. Its protein product is CASSSSGSTDTQYF.

The genes are TRBV5-5 and TRBJ1-6, with 7 bases aligning to TRBD1. The CDR3 has 14 residues. J lost 7 bases, V lost 0 bases, and 1 base had no gene match. From germline, CDR1 is SGHKS and CDR2 YYEKEE (reference sequence). The CDR3: CASSLEGQNSPLHF. Here the CDR3 DNA reads TGTGCCAGCAGCTTGGAGGGACAGAATTCACCCCTCCACTTT.

The chain carries TRBV7-9 and TRBJ1-3; D might be TRBD1 (5 bases). With 6 bases removed from V and 2 bases from J, the gap between germline ends came to 23 bases. This CDR3 contains 18 residues. Germline V CDR1 and CDR2: SEHNR, FQNEAQ (reference sequence). CDR3 nucleotides: TGTGCCAGCAGGACCCGCGATACGGCCAGGGTGGCTGGAAACACCATATATTTT. Translated: CASRTRDTARVAGNTIYF.

The CDR3 DNA sequence: TGCGCCAGCAGCTTGGGCGGGGGAGCTAACTATGGCTACACCTTC. Translation gives CASSLGGGANYGYTF. The chain joins TRBV5-1 to TRBJ1-2; a possible D gene is TRBD1 (5 bases). This CDR3 has 15 amino acids. The germline V gene has CDR1 SGHRS and CDR2 YFSETQ. V lost 0 bases to trimming and J lost 0 bases, with 9 bases between them.

The chain's CDR3 is CATTPGGTIYF. In nucleotides, the CDR3 is TGTGCCACGACGCCCGGGGGCACCATATATTTT. The gene calls are TRBV7-9 and TRBJ1-3; D is possibly TRBD1 (5 bases). Per germline, CDR1 SEHNR and CDR2 FQNEAQ (reference sequence). V gave up 10 bases and J gave up 9 bases, with 13 bases separating them. This CDR3 has 11 residues.

The rearrangement uses TRBV6-6 and TRBJ1-1; possibly TRBD1 for D (5 bases). Germline loops: CDR1 MNHNY, CDR2 SVGAGI (reference sequence). This CDR3 is 12 amino acids long. V was shortened by 0 bases and J by 10 bases, with 9 bases between the two germline ends. CDR3 bases: TGTGCCAGCAGTTACTCGTCGGGGGGAGCTTTCTTT. This sequence encodes CASSYSSGGAFF.

The V call is TRBV5-1, the J call TRBJ2-3, with 10 nucleotides matching TRBD2. This CDR3 has 20 amino acids. V shed 0 bases, J shed 2 bases, and the junction held 15 bases outside the gene matches. Germline CDR1 reads SGHRS; CDR2 reads YFSETQ. DNA for the CDR3: TGCGCCAGCAGCTTGGGACCCGGGACTAGCGCCTCCAAGTACACAGATACGCAGTATTTT. Encoded protein: CASSLGPGTSASKYTDTQYF. The full variable domain, with the rest looked up from reference TRBV5-1 and TRBJ2-3, is KAGVTQTPRYLIKTRGQQVTLSCSPISGHRSVSWYQQTPGQGLQFLFEYFSETQRNKGNFPGRFSGRQFSNSRSEMNVSTLELGDSALYLCASSLGPGTSASKYTDTQYFGPGTRLTVL.

This clone has a handful of counts. This sequence joins TRBV10-3 and TRBJ2-3; a weak D match, TRBD2 (6 bases). The CDR3 contains 16 residues. Germline CDR1 is ENHRY and CDR2 is SYGVKD. Deletions cut 3 bases from V and 6 bases from J, with 19 bases between. The CDR3 nucleotides are TGTGCCATCAGTGATTGGAGTAGCGGAATCTTGGATACGCAGTATTTT. This encodes CAISDWSSGILDTQYF.

The chain has TRBV28 and TRBJ2-7, with 13 bases lining up with TRBD2. This CDR3 is 17 amino acids long. Germline V CDR1 and CDR2: MDHEN, SYDVKM. V lost 0 bases and J lost 5; bases outside the gene matches: 7. CDR3 in amino acids: CASSLCRLAGGLHEQYF. The CDR3 DNA reads as TGTGCCAGCAGTTTATGCCGACTAGCGGGGGGCTTACACGAGCAGTACTTC.

V usage is TRBV6-5 and J usage is TRBJ1-1, with D unclear. This CDR3 region has 15 residues. The V end lost 8 bases, the J end lost 4 bases, and 20 bases lay between the germline ends. The germline V gene encodes CDR1 MNHEY and CDR2 SVGAGI. In DNA, the CDR3 is TGTGCCAGCTCGGTTTCCGGGTCTGTTGGCACTGAAGCTTTCTTT. Protein: CASSVSGSVGTEAFF.

The V and J genes are TRBV6-1 and TRBJ1-5; D is uncertain. Germline-derived CDR1 and CDR2 are MNHNS and SASEGT. Between the trimmed V and J ends, which lost 7 bases and 0 bases, there was a span of 13 bases. There are 15 residues in the CDR3. CDR3 protein: CASNSAGNSNQPQHF. The CDR3 DNA is TGTGCCAGCAACTCCGCAGGAAATAGCAATCAGCCCCAGCATTTT.

Here the CDR3 DNA reads TGTGCCAGCAGTACCCGGACGGGAAATTCACCCCTCCACTTT. It translates to CASSTRTGNSPLHF. This chain links TRBV2 with TRBJ1-6; D not resolved. Looked up from germline, CDR1 is SNHLY and CDR2 is FYNNEI. The ends were cut back, 5 bases at V and 7 bases at J, with 12 bases in the middle. The CDR3 length is 14 residues.

The chain uses TRBV19 and TRBJ1-5; maybe TRBD1 (5 bases). The CDR3 has 16 residues. CDR1 LNHDA and CDR2 SQIVND come from the germline V gene (reference sequence). Trimming pared 4 bases from V and 3 bases from J, leaving 16 bases between. This chain's CDR3 is CASSTLSGGNNQPQHF. The CDR3 DNA sequence: TGTGCCAGTAGTACCCTGTCTGGGGGGAACAATCAGCCCCAGCATTTT.

The CDR3, as DNA: TGTGCCAGCAGTGGCAAGAGTGCGAACTCCTACAATGAGCAGTTCTTC. Protein product: CASSGKSANSYNEQFF. This rearrangement joins TRBV6-1 to TRBJ2-1; D unclear. V was shortened by 4 bases and J by 0 bases, with 13 bases between the two germline ends. The CDR3 loop spans 16 amino acids. The germline V gene encodes CDR1 MNHNS and CDR2 SASEGT.

The V gene is TRBV11-1, the J gene TRBJ2-5, with TRBD2 matching over 7 bases. CDR1 SGHAT and CDR2 FQDESV come from the germline V gene (reference sequence). The CDR3 covers 16 residues. V lost 4 bases, J lost 5 bases, and 13 bases stayed unmatched. CDR3 bases: TGTGCCAGCAGCTCCCATCCCCTAGCGGAAATGGAGACCCAGTACTTC. This sequence encodes CASSSHPLAEMETQYF.